Described below is a single TCR beta chain sequence and its context. Sequenced by immunoSEQ multiplex PCR; TCRdb stores in-frame clones only, minus some. Among over 120,000 clones listed, around 94% were seen once. This sample was taken from a study of T cell responses to AZD1222 COVID-19 vaccine. The V end was cut by 2 bases, the J end by 5 bases, with 7 bases between. CDR3 length: 13 residues. Germline values: CDR1 SGHRS, CDR2 YFSETQ. The sequences come from peripheral blood, collected after recovery from COVID-19. The chain recombines TRBV5-1 with TRBJ2-2, with D unclear. This receptor was identified in an adult who had recovered from COVID-19. The DNA for the CDR3 is TGCGCCAGCAGCTTCCGACAAACCGGGGAGCTGTTTTTT. Its translation is CASSFRQTGELFF.